This T cell receptor (beta chain) was captured by sequencing in a study of T cells after yellow fever vaccination. Study context: Fractions low in cell number were prepared with SMART-Seq v4 Ultra Low Input.

A note on this clonotype: Its antigen is as yet unknown.

The length of the CDR3 is 13 residues. 5'RACE template switching generated TCR cDNA, adding a universal primer site and UMIs. From the 5' RACE reads, TCRdb called clonotypes with MiXCR, one entry per CDR3 protein. The sample has about 210,000 distinct CDR3 sequences; more than 3% are singletons. General study results and limits: Contamination by abundant bulk-population clonotypes could be present in FACS-sorted repertoires. Boosting was followed by the reappearance of most primary-vaccination clones (just under 97% CD4, 85% to 90% CD8).

This TCR came from a man aged 18 to 29 who received the YFV17D yellow fever vaccine. The gene calls are TRBV21-1 and TRBJ2-5; the table assigns TRBD1, which was not confirmed against the DNA. TRBV21-1 is a recognized pseudogene. The sequencing used CD4+ T cells sorted from PBMCs, collected 10 days after the yellow fever booster vaccination. This CDR3 reads CASSHRAWETQYF. CDR3 sequence (DNA): TGTGCCAGCTCCCACAGGGCTTGGGAGACCCAGTACTTC.